This is a list of T cell receptor beta chains from one sample in a study of T cells in Graves' hyperthyroidism and ophthalmopathy. Each CDR3 protein gets one entry after TCRdb re-called the multiplex PCR reads with MiXCR. Of approximately 420,000 distinct CDR3 sequences listed, 14% to 15% are singletons. Sequencing input: blood. Receptors originate from a woman under 40 with Graves' hyperthyroidism. The CDR3 runs from the conserved cysteine through the conserved F or W. A D gene is named only where the DNA matches it firmly. Where a row states a size, it is once, few, many or the class of an expanded clone; other rows omit it.

V	D	J	size	DNA	CDR3
TRBV6-1	TRBD2	TRBJ2-2	many	TGTGCCAGCAGTTATCGCGGGAGAGGGACCGGGGAGCTGTTTTTT	CASSYRGRGTGELFF
TRBV4-1	.	TRBJ2-5	.	TGCGCCAGCAGCTCAAACAGGGATCTAGAGACCCAGTACTTC	CASSSNRDLETQYF
TRBV11-2	.	TRBJ1-3	many	TGTGCCAGCAGCTTAGAGGGCAGGGGCGCCGGAAACACCATATATTTT	CASSLEGRGAGNTIYF
TRBV6-2/TRBV6-3	.	TRBJ2-3	.	TGTGCCAGCAGTTCCAACTTGGGTAGGGCAGATACGCAGTATTTT	CASSSNLGRADTQYF
TRBV20-1	TRBD2	TRBJ2-2	many	TGCAGTGCAGGGACTAGAATGTCATCCACCGGGGAGCTGTTTTTT	CSAGTRMSSTGELFF
TRBV11-3	.	TRBJ2-5	many	TGTGCCAGCAGCTTATCCACCGGGGCGAGCCAAGAGACCCAGTACTTC	CASSLSTGASQETQYF
TRBV28	.	TRBJ1-5	.	TGTGCCAGCAGACCAAGACAGGCATATCAGCCCCAGCATTTT	CASRPRQAYQPQHF
TRBV14	.	TRBJ1-2	few	TGTGCCAGCAGCCAAGATTCCGCCTTGGGAGGCGGCTACACCTTC	CASSQDSALGGGYTF
TRBV10-2	TRBD1	TRBJ2-7	.	TGCGCCAGCAGTGCCCGGGACAGGGGGGAGGACGAGCAGTACTTC	CASSARDRGEDEQYF
TRBV5-1	.	TRBJ2-7	many	TGCGCCAGCAGCTTGGTAGCGGACTACGAGCAGTACTTC	CASSLVADYEQYF
TRBV28	.	TRBJ2-1	many	TGTGCCAGCAGTTTATCTCCCGCCGGTGAGCAGTTCTTC	CASSLSPAGEQFF
TRBV4-1	.	TRBJ1-6	.	TGCGCCAGCAGCCCATTTGTAACTGAAGACTATTCACCCCTCCACTTT	CASSPFVTEDYSPLHF
TRBV5-6	TRBD1	TRBJ2-7	few	TGTGCCAGCACGACAGGGGCCCTCTACGAGCAGTACTTC	CASTTGALYEQYF
TRBV7-7	TRBD2	TRBJ2-1	many	TGTGCCAGCAGCTTAAAAGTAACTAGCGGGTACAATGAGCAGTTCTTC	CASSLKVTSGYNEQFF
TRBV29-1	TRBD1	TRBJ1-5	.	TGCAGCGTTGGGACAGGTACTCAGCCCCAGCATTTT	CSVGTGTQPQHF
TRBV24-1	TRBD1	TRBJ1-4	many	TGTGCCACCAGTGATGGGGACAGGGCGAGCGGAAAACTGTTTTTT	CATSDGDRASGKLFF
TRBV28	TRBD2	TRBJ2-7	many	TGTGCCAGCAGTTGGACTAGCGAGACCTACGAGCAGTACTTC	CASSWTSETYEQYF
TRBV28	TRBD1	TRBJ1-2	many	TGTGCCAGCAGCCGGACAGGTTATGGCTACACCTTC	CASSRTGYGYTF
TRBV29-1	TRBD1	TRBJ1-1	.	TGCAGCGTTGGCAGGGGGCTGAACACTGAAGCTTTCTTT	CSVGRGLNTEAFF
TRBV30	.	TRBJ2-1	.	TGTGCCTGGAGTGTCCAAGAAGAGCAGTTCTTC	CAWSVQEEQFF
TRBV6-5	TRBD1	TRBJ2-7	.	TGTGCCAGCAGTTACTCGTCGCAGGGGGCGCTTGAGCAGTACTTC	CASSYSSQGALEQYF
TRBV7-2	.	TRBJ2-5	many	TGTGCCAGCAGTCCGGCCCTGAATCAAGAGACCCAGTACTTC	CASSPALNQETQYF
TRBV6-1	.	TRBJ1-5	.	TGTGCCAGCACTCCCTGGGAGGGGCGTAGCAATCAGCCCCAGCATTTT	CASTPWEGRSNQPQHF
TRBV6-5	.	TRBJ1-5	.	TGTGCCAGCAGTTACTCGAATGGGGACCCTCAGCATTTT	CASSYSNGDPQHF
TRBV7-2	.	TRBJ1-1	.	TGTGCCAGCAGCTTACCGACTAAAGCTTTCTTT	CASSLPTKAFF
TRBV10-3	.	TRBJ2-1	few	TGTGCCATCAGTACAGGGAAATCCTACAATGAGCAGTTCTTC	CAISTGKSYNEQFF
TRBV11-2	TRBD1	TRBJ2-7	.	TGTGCCAGCAGCTTCCCTACAGGGGGTTGGGACGAGCAGTACTTC	CASSFPTGGWDEQYF
TRBV18	.	TRBJ2-7	many	TGTGCCAGCTCACAAAACCGGGACGCCTCCGAGCAGTACTTC	CASSQNRDASEQYF
TRBV20-1	TRBD2	TRBJ2-3	.	TGCAGTGCTAGAGATACGCGGGGGGCTACAGATACGCAGTATTTT	CSARDTRGATDTQYF
TRBV19	TRBD1	TRBJ1-1	.	TGTGCCAGTAGTGCGACAGGGACGAGGACTGAAGCTTTCTTT	CASSATGTRTEAFF
TRBV4-1	.	TRBJ1-3	.	TGCGCCAGCAGCCAGGATACAGGGTTGACTGGAAACACCATATATTTT	CASSQDTGLTGNTIYF
TRBV3-1	TRBD1	TRBJ2-3	many	TGTGCCAGCAGCCGGGACAGGAGCACAGATACGCAGTATTTT	CASSRDRSTDTQYF
TRBV3-1	TRBD2	TRBJ2-2	few	TGTGCCAGCAGTTGGCGGGAGGGAAACACCGGGGAGCTGTTTTTT	CASSWREGNTGELFF
TRBV11-2	.	TRBJ2-5	many	TGTGCCAGCAGTTTCGAGCTTGGGGAGACCCAGTACTTC	CASSFELGETQYF
TRBV20-1	TRBD1	TRBJ2-1	many	TGCAGTGCTAGAGATCTAAGGGACAGGGGGCTGAGTGAGCAGTTCTTC	CSARDLRDRGLSEQFF
TRBV12-3/TRBV12-4	.	TRBJ1-1	many	TGTGCCAGCAGGACGACTGCAGACTCCGCAGCCAACACTGAAGCTTTCTTT	CASRTTADSAANTEAFF
TRBV7-9	.	TRBJ2-7	.	TGTGCCAGCAGCCCCCAGGGACTGCCGACCTACGAGCAGTACTTC	CASSPQGLPTYEQYF
TRBV2	TRBD1	TRBJ2-5	many	TGTGCCAGCAGTTTCCGGGACAGGCCCGAAACCCAGTACTTC	CASSFRDRPETQYF
TRBV11-1	.	TRBJ2-2	few	TGTGCCAGCAGCTCTACCATTATCCGCACCGGGGAGCTGTTTTTT	CASSSTIIRTGELFF
TRBV2	.	TRBJ2-3	many	TGTGCCAGCAATCGGGACTCCACAGATACGCAGTATTTT	CASNRDSTDTQYF
TRBV29-1	.	TRBJ2-7	.	TGCAGCGTTGGAGGGGGAACCTACGAGCAGTACTTC	CSVGGGTYEQYF
TRBV6-1	TRBD1	TRBJ2-7	many	TGTGCCAGCAAGGGCGACAGGGGGCCCTCCTACGAGCAGTACTTC	CASKGDRGPSYEQYF
TRBV6-1	TRBD1	TRBJ2-5	many	TGTGCCAGCAGTGGAGGGGGCTTGGGCGAGACCCAGTACTTC	CASSGGGLGETQYF
TRBV20-1	TRBD1	TRBJ2-1	few	TGCAGTGCTAGTTGGGAGAGGGGGCTCAATGAGCAGTTCTTC	CSASWERGLNEQFF
TRBV18	.	TRBJ1-1	many	TGTGCCAGCTCCGATTCGTGGGGGGACACTGAAGCTTTCTTT	CASSDSWGDTEAFF
TRBV7-6	.	TRBJ2-7	many	TGTGCCAGCAGCTCCGAGGGTAAACGGAGGAACTACGAGCAGTACTTC	CASSSEGKRRNYEQYF
TRBV5-6	.	TRBJ2-3	many	TGTGCCAGCAGCCCACGCGGACTTTATTTCACAGATACGCAGTATTTT	CASSPRGLYFTDTQYF
TRBV2	.	TRBJ1-5	.	TGTACCAGCAGTTCGGACAGCCCGGATTACAATCAGCCCCAGCATTTT	CTSSSDSPDYNQPQHF
TRBV28	TRBD2	TRBJ2-7	many	TGTGCCAGCAGTTCTAGCGGGACCTACGAGCAGTACTTC	CASSSSGTYEQYF
TRBV2	TRBD2	TRBJ2-1	many	TGTGCCAGTACTAGCGGGAGGGCCAATGAGCAGTTCTTC	CASTSGRANEQFF
TRBV7-2	.	TRBJ2-3	many	TGTGCCAGCAGCTTAGGGGTTCCAGATACGCAGTATTTT	CASSLGVPDTQYF
TRBV27	.	TRBJ2-1	.	TGTGCCAGCCACACCTTTGGGGACTCTAACAATGAGCAGTTCTTC	CASHTFGDSNNEQFF
TRBV29-1	TRBD1	TRBJ1-4	many	TGCAGCGTCGCACCGGGACAGCCACCTGCAACTAATGAAAAACTGTTTTTT	CSVAPGQPPATNEKLFF
TRBV6-6	.	TRBJ1-2	many	TGTGCCAGCAGTTACGCCCAGGCCTATGGCTACACCTTC	CASSYAQAYGYTF
TRBV9	TRBD2	TRBJ2-1	many	TGTGCCAGCAGCGTAACGGGGGTGAGCGGGAGGAATGATGAGCAGTTCTTC	CASSVTGVSGRNDEQFF
TRBV20-1	.	TRBJ2-7	many	TGCAGTGCTAGTCCGGGGTATAGGGACCTCTCCTACGAGCAGTACTTC	CSASPGYRDLSYEQYF
TRBV19	TRBD2	TRBJ2-7	many	TGTGCCAGTAGTATCCAGGTAGCGGGAGCTACTCCCTACGAGCAGTACTTC	CASSIQVAGATPYEQYF
TRBV14	TRBD2	TRBJ2-3	few	TGTGCCAGCAGCCGATATTCCGGGACTAGCGTCACAGATACGCAGTATTTT	CASSRYSGTSVTDTQYF
TRBV3-1	TRBD1	TRBJ1-5	many	TGTGCCAGCAGCCAAGCAGGGGGCCGCAATCAGCCCCAGCATTTT	CASSQAGGRNQPQHF
TRBV5-6	TRBD2	TRBJ2-5	many	TGTGCCAGCAGCCGAACTAGCGTCCAAGAGACCCAGTACTTC	CASSRTSVQETQYF